What follows are 26 T cell receptor beta chains derived from one specimen sequenced in a study of regulatory T cells in long-lasting Graves disease. Construction of the TCR beta libraries employed iRepertoire HTBI primers in conjunction with Arm-PCR of CDR3 regions. MiXCR, run by TCRdb on the multiplex PCR reads, gives a single entry per CDR3 protein. The sample records 500,000 to 700,000 distinct CDR3 sequences, 16% being singletons. Indicated time point: newly diagnosed GD, antithyroid drugs for less than 3 months. With RNA extracted from PBMCs as input, the TCR library was made. The sample was also linked to a second study, of T cells in Graves' hyperthyroidism and ophthalmopathy.

Specimen: peripheral blood mononuclear cells (PBMCs), collected at new diagnosis, from a patient treated with antithyroid drugs. These receptors originate from a woman aged 25 to 39 with Graves disease.

The V gene is TRBV5-1, the J gene TRBJ1-6; no definite D call. V lost 2 bases, J lost 7 bases, and 16 bases lay in between. Germline loops: CDR1 SGHRS, CDR2 YFSETQ. The CDR3 totals 16 residues. CDR3 sequence reads: CASSFRALERNSPLHF. In DNA form, the CDR3 reads TGCGCCAGCAGCTTCCGGGCGCTCGAAAGAAATTCACCCCTCCACTTT.

This clonotype showed up just a few times. The chain links TRBV18 to TRBJ2-7, with 7 bases fitting TRBD2. V was clipped by 2 bases and J by 3 bases; unmatched bases: 4. This CDR3 is 14 amino acids long. Germline V CDR1 and CDR2: KGHSH, LQKENI. CDR3: CASSPWGGNYEQYF. CDR3 DNA sequence: TGTGCCAGCTCACCATGGGGGGGAAACTACGAGCAGTACTTC.

This clonotype was observed a single time. V gene TRBV5-4 combines with J gene TRBJ2-2, with a possible D match to TRBD1 (6 bases). V lost 0 bases, J lost 5 bases, and 14 bases lay in between. This CDR3 has 16 amino acids. The germline V gene encodes CDR1 SGHNT and CDR2 YYREEE (reference sequence). The CDR3 DNA is TGTGCCAGCAGCTTGGTAGGGGGTCTGACAACCGGGGAGCTGTTTTTT. Translated, it gives CASSLVGGLTTGELFF. The full variable domain, rest sourced from reference TRBV5-4 and TRBJ2-2, is ETGVTQSPTHLIKTRGQQVTLRCSSQSGHNTVSWYQQALGQGPQFIFQYYREEENGRGNFPPRFSGLQFPNYSSELNVNALELDDSALYLCASSLVGGLTTGELFFGEGSRLTVL.

Many counts were recorded for this clonotype. This rearrangement joins TRBV28 to TRBJ1-2; no clear D. Germline assignment: CDR1 MDHEN and CDR2 SYDVKM. This CDR3 contains 11 residues. The V gene lost 5 bases and the J gene lost 1 base, with 2 bases spanning the gap. The CDR3 loop reads CASSVNYGYTF. For the CDR3, the DNA is TGTGCCAGCAGTGTTAACTATGGCTACACCTTC.

The chain carries TRBV6-5 and TRBJ2-5; 8 bases map to TRBD2. J was trimmed by 5 bases and V by 2 bases; bases with no gene match: 7. The CDR3 sequence is 15 residues long. In germline, CDR1 is MNHEY, CDR2 SVGAGI. This chain's CDR3 is CASSYLSGRGETQYF. DNA of the CDR3: TGTGCCAGCAGTTACCTAAGCGGGAGAGGGGAGACCCAGTACTTC.

The table lists this clonotype with many counts. The CDR3 loop is CASSFGGEQYF. CDR3 DNA sequence: TGTGCCAGCAGCTTTGGGGGCGAGCAGTACTTC. This sequence joins TRBV11-2 and TRBJ2-7; possibly TRBD1 or TRBD2 for D (5 bases each). The V end lost 3 bases, the J end lost 6 bases, and 6 bases lay between the germline ends. The germline V gene encodes CDR1 SGHAT and CDR2 FQNNGV. This CDR3 region has 11 residues.

This clonotype has ten or more counts. The chain uses TRBV5-1 and TRBJ1-1; D gene unclear. The length of the CDR3 is 15 residues. V dropped 2 bases and J dropped 0 bases, with 11 bases sitting between them. CDR1 and CDR2 (germline): SGHRS, YFSETQ. CDR3 residues: CASSFDLGVNTEAFF. In DNA form, the CDR3 reads TGCGCCAGCAGCTTCGACCTTGGGGTGAACACTGAAGCTTTCTTT.

This clonotype has a count of ten or more. This chain connects TRBV7-6 to TRBJ2-3; the D is unclear. In germline, CDR1 is SGHVS, CDR2 FNYEAQ. With 5 bases removed from V and 0 bases from J, the gap between germline ends came to 12 bases. The CDR3 has 15 amino acids. CDR3 sequence: CASSRDLPSTDTQYF. The CDR3 DNA is TGTGCCAGCAGCCGCGACTTACCTAGCACAGATACGCAGTATTTT.

This clonotype has ten or more counts. V and J are TRBV29-1 and TRBJ1-5, with 11 bases fitting TRBD1. The trim removed 4 bases at V and 3 bases at J, leaving 8 bases unmatched. The CDR3 consists of 16 residues. Germline assignment: CDR1 SQVTM and CDR2 ANQGSEA. CDR3 residues: CSVVPGTGGYNQPQHF. The CDR3 DNA reads as TGCAGCGTTGTCCCCGGGACAGGGGGTTACAATCAGCCCCAGCATTTT.

As for this clonotype: A much larger clone is a single base away; this may be a read error. The genes are TRBV10-3 and TRBJ1-3; D uncertain. This CDR3 spans 14 amino acids. Looked up from germline, CDR1 is ENHRY and CDR2 is SYGVKD. The CDR3 region is CAIRDTGSGDTIYF. The CDR3 DNA sequence: TGTGCCATCAGAGACACGGGCTCTGGAGACACCATATATTTT.

This clonotype has a count of ten or more. The chain is built from TRBV27 and TRBJ2-7, with D maybe TRBD1 (6 bases). The germline gives CDR1 MNHEY, CDR2 SMNVEV (reference sequence). There are 13 residues in the CDR3. Trimming pared 6 bases from V and 2 bases from J, leaving 11 bases between. The CDR3 loop is CASSARDTYEQYF. Here the CDR3 DNA reads TGTGCCAGCAGCGCTCGGGACACCTACGAGCAGTACTTC.

This clonotype was seen ten or more times. The rearrangement joins TRBV12-3 or TRBV12-4 to TRBJ2-1, with D perhaps TRBD2 (6 bases). Trimming removed 5 bases from V and 6 bases from J, with 11 bases in between. The CDR3 extends over 13 amino acids. The CDR3 reads CASSPNSGNEQFF. The CDR3 bases are TGTGCCAGCAGTCCTAATAGCGGCAATGAGCAGTTCTTC.

This clonotype was detected only a few times. The gene calls are TRBV7-2 and TRBJ2-3; 7 nucleotides agree with TRBD2. Trimming took 1 base from V and 5 from J; bases not matched to a gene: 9. Germline loops: CDR1 SGHTA, CDR2 FQGNSA. The CDR3 contains 16 residues. The CDR3 DNA reads as TGTGCCAGCAGCTTAGGATCGGCGGGAGAACAAGATACGCAGTATTTT. Its translation: CASSLGSAGEQDTQYF.

This clonotype appeared a few times. The rearrangement joins TRBV14 to TRBJ2-5; TRBD2 is a possible D gene (5 bases). The V and J ends lost 2 bases and 5 bases respectively, with 18 bases between them. The CDR3 length is 16 residues. Germline CDR1 reads SGHDN; CDR2 reads FVKESK. The CDR3 sequence is CASSQSGIASMETQYF. The CDR3 DNA is TGTGCCAGCAGCCAATCGGGGATAGCGTCTATGGAGACCCAGTACTTC.

This clonotype has a count of ten or more. The chain couples TRBV6-2 or TRBV6-3 to TRBJ2-5; D is uncertain. CDR1 is MNHEY, CDR2 SVGEGT, per germline. The CDR3 contains 12 residues. The germline V and J ends were trimmed by 5 bases and 3 bases, with 7 bases remaining between them. The CDR3 reads CASSNTEETQYF. CDR3 nucleotides: TGTGCCAGCAGTAACACCGAAGAGACCCAGTACTTC.

The V call is TRBV30, the J call TRBJ2-7, with 8 nucleotides matching TRBD2. V lost 8 bases to trimming and J lost 0 bases; unmatched junction nucleotides: 9. The CDR3 is 14 amino acids. Germline assignment: CDR1 GTSNPN and CDR2 SVGIG (reference sequence). The CDR3 DNA reads TGTGCCAGGGTCCGACTAGCGCCCTCCTACGAGCAGTACTTC. It specifies CARVRLAPSYEQYF.

This clonotype was observed many times. The chain employs TRBV6-1 and TRBJ1-2; D is perhaps TRBD1 (5 bases). The CDR3 is 15 residues long. V lost 5 bases and J 0 bases, leaving 13 bases between the germline ends. Per germline, CDR1 MNHNS and CDR2 SASEGT. The DNA of the CDR3 is TGTGCCAGCAGTCCTAGTAGGGACGCTAACTATGGCTACACCTTC. Protein: CASSPSRDANYGYTF.

This clonotype showed up just once. The rearrangement joins TRBV3-1 to TRBJ2-3, with 10 bases lining up with TRBD2. The trim removed 5 bases at V and 4 bases at J, leaving 12 bases unmatched. The CDR3 is 17 residues long. Germline loops: CDR1 LGHDT, CDR2 YNNKEL (reference sequence). The CDR3 nucleotides read TGTGCCAGCAGCGATACAATAGCGGGAGGATTCGCAGATACGCAGTATTTT. As protein: CASSDTIAGGFADTQYF.

Of note for this clonotype: A much more abundant neighbour one base away suggests this may be a read error. The genes are TRBV7-3 and TRBJ2-1; D is possibly TRBD1 or TRBD2 (5 bases each). With the DNA end fitting TRBJ2-5 better, the J assignment may be wrong. The CDR3 totals 13 residues. The germline CDR1 and CDR2 sequences are SGHTA and FQGTGA. The CDR3 sequence is CASGGTAQETQYF. The CDR3 nucleotides read TGTGCCAGCGGTGGGACGGCGCAAGAGACCCAGTACTTC.

As regards this clonotype: A clone one base away is much larger, so this may be a read error. The genes are TRBV6-9 and TRBJ1-2; possibly TRBD1 for D (5 bases). Germline CDR1 reads MNHGY; CDR2 reads SVAAGI. The V end lost 1 base, the J end lost 0 bases, and 9 bases lay between the germline ends. This CDR3 has 15 amino acids. The CDR3 here is CASSYFGGANYGYTF. In DNA form, the CDR3 reads TGTGCCAGCAGTTATTTTGGGGGAGCTAACTATGGCTACACCTTC.

This clonotype was found a few times. The chain carries TRBV18 and TRBJ1-2; 9 bases align to TRBD1. After removal of 6 bases from V and 1 base from J, the junction contained 6 bases not matched to a gene. There are 15 residues in the CDR3. Germline CDR1 reads KGHSH; CDR2 reads LQKENI. In DNA, the CDR3 is TGTGCCAGCTCCCCTGGGACAGGGATTAACTATGGCTACACCTTC. Translation gives CASSPGTGINYGYTF.

This clonotype was seen a few times. The chain carries TRBV20-1 and TRBJ1-1, with D maybe TRBD1 (5 bases). This CDR3 comprises 14 residues. V was pared by 3 bases and J by 1 base, with 12 bases between. Germline-derived CDR1 and CDR2 are DFQATT and SNEGSKA (reference sequence). The CDR3 region has the DNA TGCAGTGCTAGGTTGGGAGGGGAGAACACTGAAGCTTTCTTT. Its protein product is CSARLGGENTEAFF.

The chain carries TRBV30 and TRBJ1-5; 10 nucleotides match TRBD1. Looked up from germline, CDR1 is GTSNPN and CDR2 is SVGIG (reference sequence). V trimming: 7 bases; J trimming: 1 base; junction bases outside the gene matches: 7. CDR3 size: 15 residues. The CDR3 DNA reads as TGTGCCTTCCGACAGGGGGCTTTCAGCAATCAGCCCCAGCATTTT. This encodes CAFRQGAFSNQPQHF. Variable domain in full (rest from reference TRBV30 and TRBJ1-5): SQTIHQWPATLVQPVGSPLSLECTVEGTSNPNLYWYRQAAGRGLQLLFYSVGIGQISSEVPQNLSASRPQDRQFILSSKKLLLSDSGFYLCAFRQGAFSNQPQHFGDGTRLSIL.

This clonotype was picked up many times. The rearrangement uses TRBV7-2 and TRBJ1-5; no clear D gene. V was clipped by 1 base and J by 5 bases, with 9 bases between them. CDR1 SGHTA and CDR2 FQGNSA come from the germline V gene. CDR3 length equals 14 residues. DNA for the CDR3: TGTGCCAGCAGCTTAGGCTGGCAGCATCAGCCCCAGCATTTT. This gives the protein CASSLGWQHQPQHF.

The gene calls are TRBV18 and TRBJ1-1, with a weak D call TRBD1 (5 bases). Germline V gene sequence: CDR1 KGHSH, CDR2 LQKENI. The CDR3 is 15 residues long. The V gene lost 6 bases and the J gene lost 5 bases, with 19 bases spanning the gap. For the CDR3, the DNA is TGTGCCAGCTCTACAATTAGTCAGGGCGGAACTGAAGCTTTCTTT. It specifies CASSTISQGGTEAFF.

This chain connects TRBV9 to TRBJ2-1, with D unresolved. There are 15 residues in the CDR3. Germline CDR1 is SGDLS and CDR2 is YYNGEE. V gave up 0 bases and J gave up 0 bases, with 7 bases separating them. CDR3 region: CASSVAIGSYNEQFF. CDR3 coding DNA: TGTGCCAGCAGCGTAGCAATCGGCTCCTACAATGAGCAGTTCTTC.